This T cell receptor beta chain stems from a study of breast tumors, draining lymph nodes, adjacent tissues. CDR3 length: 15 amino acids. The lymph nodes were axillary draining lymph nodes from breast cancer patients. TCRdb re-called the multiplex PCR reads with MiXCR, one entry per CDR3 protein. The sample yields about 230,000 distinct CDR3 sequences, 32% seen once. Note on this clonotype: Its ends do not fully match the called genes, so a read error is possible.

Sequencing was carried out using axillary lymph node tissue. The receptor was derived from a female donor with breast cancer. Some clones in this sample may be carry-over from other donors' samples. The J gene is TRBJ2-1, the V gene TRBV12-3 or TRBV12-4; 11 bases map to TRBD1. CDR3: CASSSRTGGDNGQFF. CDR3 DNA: TGTGCCAGCAGTTCCCGGACAGGGGGCGACAATGGGCAGTTCTTC.